This section outlines one T cell receptor (beta chain) sequence together with its context. What it binds is unknown. The table came from immunoSEQ multiplex PCR; TCRdb's copy has only in-frame clones and leaves some out. Of roughly 300,000 clones listed, about 72% are singletons. This entry comes from a study of cytotoxic CD8 clonotypes in ibrutinib-treated CLL. Around 2.1 micrograms of genomic DNA from cryopreserved PBMCs went into TCR beta libraries. General study points: Samples were collected at differing times from sustained-remission and progressing patients.

The CDR3 length is 13 residues. After removal of 5 bases from V and 4 bases from J, the junction contained 2 bases not matched to a gene. In germline, CDR1 is SQVTM, CDR2 ANQGSEA. Sequences were derived from PBMCs, sampled at disease progression, from a patient treated with ibrutinib. The clonotype comes from a human donor with chronic lymphocytic leukemia. The chain is built from TRBV29-1 and TRBJ2-1; TRBD2 agrees at 10 bases. For the CDR3, the DNA is TGCAGCGTTAGCGGGGGGGATTACAATGAGCAGTTCTTC. Its translation: CSVSGGDYNEQFF.